This TCR beta chain was captured by sequencing in a study of blood T cell repertoires in COVID-19. The wider study: Samples came from the United States, Italy and Spain, spanning acute and convalescent COVID-19.

The assay was immunoSEQ multiplex PCR, and TCRdb's table has in-frame clones only and misses some. The sample yields 130,000 or so clones, approximately 92% seen once. The germline V gene has CDR1 MNHEY and CDR2 SMNVEV (reference sequence). The CDR3 covers 13 residues. The V gene lost 1 base and the J gene lost 8 bases, with 6 bases spanning the gap. The receptor's source is a man between 65 and 85 years old with active or convalescent COVID-19. The J gene is TRBJ1-6, the V gene TRBV27; D is unresolved. The sequenced sample consisted of peripheral blood. In nucleotides, the CDR3 is TGTGCCAGCAGTTTATTACGGGATTCACCCCTCCACTTT. Its protein product is CASSLLRDSPLHF.